This entry is about one T cell receptor beta chain. Its matching antigen is unknown. The data stem from a study of cytomegalovirus exposure and HLA in healthy donors. Study observations and caveats: Owing to their indistinguishability, certain V segments, notably TRBV6-2 and TRBV6-3, were excluded. Researchers had no immune exposure information except CMV serostatus available. Fewer N-insertions than the roughly 670-donor mean were reportedly shown by an Asian-associated ancestry cluster in a later analysis.

This CDR3 is 15 amino acids long. Looked up from germline, CDR1 is SGHAT and CDR2 is FQNNGV. V was clipped by 1 base and J by 8 bases; unmatched bases: 7. The PCR was carried out with 60 Vbeta primers and 13 Jbeta primers. The method was immunoSEQ multiplex PCR; TCRdb's version includes in-frame clones alone and lacks a portion of them. The table records 150,000 to 200,000 clones, under 80% of them present only once. The sequence derives from a man aged 40-50 years in good health and CMV-seronegative. The sample was PBMCs. The V gene is TRBV11-2, the J gene TRBJ1-3; 8 bases line up with TRBD1. CDR3 amino acids: CASSLADREGDTIYF. The CDR3 DNA follows: TGTGCCAGCAGCTTAGCGGACAGGGAAGGGGACACCATATATTTT. The variable domain in full, with the rest retrieved from reference TRBV11-2 and TRBJ1-3, is EAGVAQSPRYKIIEKRQSVAFWCNPISGHATLYWYQQILGQGPKLLIQFQNNGVVDDSQLPKDRFSAERLKGVDSTLKIQPAKLEDSAVYLCASSLADREGDTIYFGEGSWLTVV.